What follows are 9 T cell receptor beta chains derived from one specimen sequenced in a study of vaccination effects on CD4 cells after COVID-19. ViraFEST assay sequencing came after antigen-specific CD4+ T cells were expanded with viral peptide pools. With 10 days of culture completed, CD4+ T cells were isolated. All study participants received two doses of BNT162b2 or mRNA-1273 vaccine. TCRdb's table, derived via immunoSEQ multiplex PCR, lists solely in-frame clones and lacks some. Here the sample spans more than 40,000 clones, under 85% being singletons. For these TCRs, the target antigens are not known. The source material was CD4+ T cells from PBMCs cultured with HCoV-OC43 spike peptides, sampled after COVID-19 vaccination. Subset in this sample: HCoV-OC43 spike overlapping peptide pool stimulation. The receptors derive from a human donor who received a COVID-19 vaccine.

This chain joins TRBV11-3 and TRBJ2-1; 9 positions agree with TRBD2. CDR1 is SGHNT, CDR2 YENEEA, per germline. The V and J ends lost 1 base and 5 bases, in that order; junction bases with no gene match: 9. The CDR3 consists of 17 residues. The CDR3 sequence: CASSLGSKAGGDNEQFF. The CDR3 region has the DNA TGTGCCAGCAGCTTAGGCTCGAAAGCGGGGGGAGACAATGAGCAGTTCTTC.

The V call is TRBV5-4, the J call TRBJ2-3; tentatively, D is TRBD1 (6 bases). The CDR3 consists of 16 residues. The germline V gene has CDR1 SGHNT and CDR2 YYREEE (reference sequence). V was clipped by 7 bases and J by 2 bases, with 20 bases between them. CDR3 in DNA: TGTGCCAGCGGTAAGAGGTTGGACAGCCACACAGATACGCAGTATTTT. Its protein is CASGKRLDSHTDTQYF.

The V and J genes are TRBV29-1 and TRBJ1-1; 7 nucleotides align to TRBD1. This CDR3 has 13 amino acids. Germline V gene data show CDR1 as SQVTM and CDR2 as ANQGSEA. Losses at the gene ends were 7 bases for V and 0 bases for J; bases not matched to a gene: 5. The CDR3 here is CSAPGQMNTEAFF. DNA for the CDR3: TGCAGCGCCCCGGGACAGATGAACACTGAAGCTTTCTTT.

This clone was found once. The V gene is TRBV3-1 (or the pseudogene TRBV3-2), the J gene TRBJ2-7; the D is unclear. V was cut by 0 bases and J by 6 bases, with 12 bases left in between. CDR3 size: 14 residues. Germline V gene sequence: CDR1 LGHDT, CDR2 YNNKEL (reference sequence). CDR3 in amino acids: CASSQENWASEQYF. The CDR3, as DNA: TGTGCCAGCAGCCAAGAAAACTGGGCCTCCGAGCAGTACTTC.

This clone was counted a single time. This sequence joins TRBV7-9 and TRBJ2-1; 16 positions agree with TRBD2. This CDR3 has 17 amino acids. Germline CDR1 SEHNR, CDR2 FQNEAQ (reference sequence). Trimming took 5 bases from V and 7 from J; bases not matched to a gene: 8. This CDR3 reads CASSMTGGLAGGNEQFF. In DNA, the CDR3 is TGTGCCAGCAGCATGACGGGGGGACTAGCGGGAGGGAATGAGCAGTTCTTC.

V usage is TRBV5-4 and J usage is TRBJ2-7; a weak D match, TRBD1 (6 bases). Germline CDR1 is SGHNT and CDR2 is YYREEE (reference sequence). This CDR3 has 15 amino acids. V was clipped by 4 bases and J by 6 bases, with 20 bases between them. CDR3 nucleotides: TGTGCCAGCAGCATCGCATTAGCACAGGGACCCGAGCAGTACTTC. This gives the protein CASSIALAQGPEQYF.

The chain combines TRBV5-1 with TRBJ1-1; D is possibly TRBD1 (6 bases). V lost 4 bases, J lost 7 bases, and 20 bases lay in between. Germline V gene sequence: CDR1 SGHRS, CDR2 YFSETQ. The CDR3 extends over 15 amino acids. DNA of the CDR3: TGCGCCAGCAGCCAAGCAAAGACAGGTCGCGATGAAGCTTTCTTT. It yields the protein CASSQAKTGRDEAFF.

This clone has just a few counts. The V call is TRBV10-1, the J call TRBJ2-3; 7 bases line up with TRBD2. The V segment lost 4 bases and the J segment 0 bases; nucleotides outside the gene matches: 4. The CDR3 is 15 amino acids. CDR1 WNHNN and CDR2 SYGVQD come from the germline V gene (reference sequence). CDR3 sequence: CASSALAESTDTQYF. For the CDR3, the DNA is TGCGCCAGCAGTGCCCTAGCGGAGAGCACAGATACGCAGTATTTT.

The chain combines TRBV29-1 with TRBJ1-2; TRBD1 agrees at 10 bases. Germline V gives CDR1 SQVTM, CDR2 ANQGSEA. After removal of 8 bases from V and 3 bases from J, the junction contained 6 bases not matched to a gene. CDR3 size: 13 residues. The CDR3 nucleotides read TGCAGCACCGACAGGGGGCAAGACTATGGCTACACCTTC. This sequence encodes CSTDRGQDYGYTF.